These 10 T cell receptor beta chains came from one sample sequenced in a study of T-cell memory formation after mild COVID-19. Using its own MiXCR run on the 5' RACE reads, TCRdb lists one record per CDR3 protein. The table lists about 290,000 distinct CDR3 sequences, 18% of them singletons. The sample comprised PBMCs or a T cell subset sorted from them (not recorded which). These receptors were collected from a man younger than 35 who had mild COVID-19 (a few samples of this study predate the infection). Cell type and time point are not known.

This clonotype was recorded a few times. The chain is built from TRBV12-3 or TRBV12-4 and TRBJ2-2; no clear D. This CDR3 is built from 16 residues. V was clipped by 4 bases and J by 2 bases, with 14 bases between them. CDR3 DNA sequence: TGTGCCAGCAGTTATGATATCCCCCTTAACACCGGGGAGCTGTTTTTT. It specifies CASSYDIPLNTGELFF.

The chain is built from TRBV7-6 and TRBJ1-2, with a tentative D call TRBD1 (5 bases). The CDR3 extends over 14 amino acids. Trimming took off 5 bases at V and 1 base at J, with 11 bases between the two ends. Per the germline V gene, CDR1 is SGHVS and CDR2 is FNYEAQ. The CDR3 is CASSPGGDNYGYTF. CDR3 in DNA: TGTGCCAGCAGCCCCGGGGGGGATAACTATGGCTACACCTTC.

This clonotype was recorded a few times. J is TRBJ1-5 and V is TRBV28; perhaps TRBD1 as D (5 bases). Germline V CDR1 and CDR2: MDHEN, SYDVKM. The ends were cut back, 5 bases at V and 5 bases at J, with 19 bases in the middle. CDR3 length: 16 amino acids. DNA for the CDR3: TGTGCCAGCAGTCTTCGCCAGGCGGAAGGGGATCAGCCCCAGCATTTT. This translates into CASSLRQAEGDQPQHF.

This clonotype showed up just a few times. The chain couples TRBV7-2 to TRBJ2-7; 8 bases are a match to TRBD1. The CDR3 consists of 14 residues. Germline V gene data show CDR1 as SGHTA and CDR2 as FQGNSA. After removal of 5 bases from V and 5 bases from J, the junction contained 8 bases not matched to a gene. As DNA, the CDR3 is TGTGCCAGCAGCCTCCAACCAGGGGGCGACGAGCAGTACTTC. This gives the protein CASSLQPGGDEQYF.

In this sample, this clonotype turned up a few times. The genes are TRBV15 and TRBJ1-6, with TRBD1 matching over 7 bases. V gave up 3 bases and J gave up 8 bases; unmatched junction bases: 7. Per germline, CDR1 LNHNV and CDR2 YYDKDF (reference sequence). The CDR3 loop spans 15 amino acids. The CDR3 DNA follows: TGTGCCACCAGCAGCCAAACAGGGGAGGATTCACCCCTCCACTTT. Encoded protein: CATSSQTGEDSPLHF.

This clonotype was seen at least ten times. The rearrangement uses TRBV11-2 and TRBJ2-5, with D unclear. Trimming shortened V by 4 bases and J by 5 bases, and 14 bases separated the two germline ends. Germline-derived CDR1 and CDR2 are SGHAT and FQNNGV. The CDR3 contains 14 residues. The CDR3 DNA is TGTGCCAGCAGCTCCAGGCAAACTGAGGAGACCCAGTACTTC. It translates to CASSSRQTEETQYF.

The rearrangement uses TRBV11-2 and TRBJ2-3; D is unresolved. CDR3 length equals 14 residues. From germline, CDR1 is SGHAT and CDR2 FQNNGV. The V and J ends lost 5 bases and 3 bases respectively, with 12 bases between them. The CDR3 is CASSGVFRTDTQYF. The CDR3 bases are TGTGCCAGCAGCGGGGTTTTTCGAACAGATACGCAGTATTTT.

CDR3 residues: CASTGRGRGNTEAFF. The CDR3 coding sequence is TGTGCCAGCACAGGTCGGGGTCGAGGGAACACTGAAGCTTTCTTT. This chain uses TRBV2 with TRBJ1-1; no firm D call. From germline, CDR1 is SNHLY and CDR2 FYNNEI. Trimming pared 7 bases from V and 1 base from J, leaving 16 bases between. The CDR3 runs to 15 residues.

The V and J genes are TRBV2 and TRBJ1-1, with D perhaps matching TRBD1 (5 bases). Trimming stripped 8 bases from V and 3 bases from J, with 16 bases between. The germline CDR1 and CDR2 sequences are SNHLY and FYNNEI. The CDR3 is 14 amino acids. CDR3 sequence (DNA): TGTGCCAGCCTTTTTATCGGGGCGGACACTGAAGCTTTCTTT. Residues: CASLFIGADTEAFF. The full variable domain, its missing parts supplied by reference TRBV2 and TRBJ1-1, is EPEVTQTPSHQVTQMGQEVILRCVPISNHLYFYWYRQILGQKVEFLVSFYNNEISEKSEIFDDQFSVERPDGSNFTLKIRSTKLEDSAMYFCASLFIGADTEAFFGQGTRLTVV.

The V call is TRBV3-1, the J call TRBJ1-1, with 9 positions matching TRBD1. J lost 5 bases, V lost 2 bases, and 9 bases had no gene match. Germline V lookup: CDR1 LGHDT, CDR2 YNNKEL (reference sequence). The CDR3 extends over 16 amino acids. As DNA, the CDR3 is TGTGCCAGCAGCCAATTCGGGGACAGGGCAGGAACTGAAGCTTTCTTT. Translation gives CASSQFGDRAGTEAFF. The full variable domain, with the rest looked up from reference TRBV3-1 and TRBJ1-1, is DTAVSQTPKYLVTQMGNDKSIKCEQNLGHDTMYWYKQDSKKFLKIMFSYNNKELIINETVPNRFSPKSPDKAHLNLHINSLELGDSAVYFCASSQFGDRAGTEAFFGQGTRLTVV.